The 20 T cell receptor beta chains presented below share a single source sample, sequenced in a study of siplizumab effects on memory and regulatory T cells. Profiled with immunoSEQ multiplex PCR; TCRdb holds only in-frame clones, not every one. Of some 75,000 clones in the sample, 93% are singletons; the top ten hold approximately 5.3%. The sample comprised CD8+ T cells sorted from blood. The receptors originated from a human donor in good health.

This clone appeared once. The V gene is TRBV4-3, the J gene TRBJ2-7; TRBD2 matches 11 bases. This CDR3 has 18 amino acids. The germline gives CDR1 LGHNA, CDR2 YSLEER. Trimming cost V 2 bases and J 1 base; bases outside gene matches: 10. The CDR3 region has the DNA TGCGCCAGCAGCCAAAGTATATGGGGGACTAGCGGATCCTACGAGCAGTACTTC. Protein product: CASSQSIWGTSGSYEQYF.

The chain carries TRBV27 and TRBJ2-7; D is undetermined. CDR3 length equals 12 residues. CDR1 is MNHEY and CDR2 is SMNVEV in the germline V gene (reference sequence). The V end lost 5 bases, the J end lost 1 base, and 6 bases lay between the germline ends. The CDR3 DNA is TGTGCCAGCAGTCCCCCGTCCTACGAGCAGTACTTC. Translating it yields CASSPPSYEQYF.

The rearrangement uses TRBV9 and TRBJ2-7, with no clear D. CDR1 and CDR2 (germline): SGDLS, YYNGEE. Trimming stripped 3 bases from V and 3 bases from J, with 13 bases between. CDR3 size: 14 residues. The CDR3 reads CASSATMEHYEQYF. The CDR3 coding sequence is TGTGCCAGCAGCGCCACTATGGAACACTACGAGCAGTACTTC.

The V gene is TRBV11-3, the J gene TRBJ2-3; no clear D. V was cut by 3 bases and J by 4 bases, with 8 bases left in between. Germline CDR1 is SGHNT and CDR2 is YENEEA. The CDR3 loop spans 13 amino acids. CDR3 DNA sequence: TGTGCCAGCAGCTTGTATTTTTCAGATACGCAGTATTTT. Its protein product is CASSLYFSDTQYF.

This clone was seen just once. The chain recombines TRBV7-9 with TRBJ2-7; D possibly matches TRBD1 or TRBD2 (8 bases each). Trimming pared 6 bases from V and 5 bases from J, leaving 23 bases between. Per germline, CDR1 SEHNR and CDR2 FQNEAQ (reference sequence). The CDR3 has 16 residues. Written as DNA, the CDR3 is TGTGCCAGCAGTATCCCGGGGGGGCAGGGGGCTAACGAGCAGTACTTC. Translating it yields CASSIPGGQGANEQYF.

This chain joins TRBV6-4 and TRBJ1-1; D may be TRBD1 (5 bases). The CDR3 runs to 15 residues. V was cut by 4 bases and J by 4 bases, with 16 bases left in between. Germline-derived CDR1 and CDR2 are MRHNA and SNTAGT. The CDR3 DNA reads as TGTGCCAGCAGTGTAGGACAAGGGTTCCGCACTGAAGCTTTCTTT. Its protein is CASSVGQGFRTEAFF.

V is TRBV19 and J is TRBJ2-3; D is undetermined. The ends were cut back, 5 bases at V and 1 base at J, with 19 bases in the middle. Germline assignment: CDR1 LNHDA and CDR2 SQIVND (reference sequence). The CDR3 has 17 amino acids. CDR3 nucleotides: TGTGCCAGTAGTTCCTGGGGTCCGGGTGGTCGCACAGATACGCAGTATTTT. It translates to CASSSWGPGGRTDTQYF.

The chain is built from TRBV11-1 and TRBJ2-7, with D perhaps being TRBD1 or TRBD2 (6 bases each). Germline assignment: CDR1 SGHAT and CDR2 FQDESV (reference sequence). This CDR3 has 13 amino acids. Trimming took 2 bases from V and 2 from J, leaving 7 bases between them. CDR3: CASSLRGAYEQYF. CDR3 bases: TGTGCCAGCAGCTTAAGGGGGGCCTACGAGCAGTACTTC.

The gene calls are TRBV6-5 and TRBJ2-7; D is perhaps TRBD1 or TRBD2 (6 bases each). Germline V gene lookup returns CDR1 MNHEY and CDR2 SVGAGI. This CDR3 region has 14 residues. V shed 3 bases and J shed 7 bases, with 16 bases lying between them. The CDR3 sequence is CASSYSSGGWEQYF. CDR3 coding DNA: TGTGCCAGCAGTTATTCCTCCGGGGGCTGGGAGCAGTACTTC.

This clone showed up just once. The CDR3 here is CASSHGTGGIGGELFF. The CDR3 region has the DNA TGCGCCAGCAGCCATGGGACAGGGGGCATTGGCGGGGAGCTGTTTTTT. This chain joins TRBV4-1 and TRBJ2-2; TRBD1 aligns across 12 bases. V was clipped by 3 bases and J by 7 bases; unmatched bases: 6. The CDR3 sequence is 16 residues long. Germline CDR1 is MGHRA and CDR2 is YSYEKL.

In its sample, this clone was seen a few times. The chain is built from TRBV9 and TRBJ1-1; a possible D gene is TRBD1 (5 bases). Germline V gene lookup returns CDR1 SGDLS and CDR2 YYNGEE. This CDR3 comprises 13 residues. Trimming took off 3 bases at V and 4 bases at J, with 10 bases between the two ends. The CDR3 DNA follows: TGTGCCAGCAGCGCCTGGGGGGGCACTGAAGCTTTCTTT. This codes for CASSAWGGTEAFF.

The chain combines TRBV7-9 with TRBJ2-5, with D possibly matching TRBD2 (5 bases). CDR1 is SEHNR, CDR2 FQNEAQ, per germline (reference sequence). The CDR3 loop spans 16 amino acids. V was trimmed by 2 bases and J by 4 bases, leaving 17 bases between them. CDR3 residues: CASSLRGSGVGETQYF. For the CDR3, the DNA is TGTGCCAGCAGCTTAAGAGGGTCTGGGGTAGGAGAGACCCAGTACTTC.

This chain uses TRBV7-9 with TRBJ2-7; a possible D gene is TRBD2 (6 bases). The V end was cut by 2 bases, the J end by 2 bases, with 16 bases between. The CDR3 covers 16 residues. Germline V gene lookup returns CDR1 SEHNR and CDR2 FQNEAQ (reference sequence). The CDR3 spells CASSLSEGGAAYEQYF. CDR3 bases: TGTGCCAGCAGCTTAAGTGAAGGCGGGGCCGCCTACGAGCAGTACTTC.

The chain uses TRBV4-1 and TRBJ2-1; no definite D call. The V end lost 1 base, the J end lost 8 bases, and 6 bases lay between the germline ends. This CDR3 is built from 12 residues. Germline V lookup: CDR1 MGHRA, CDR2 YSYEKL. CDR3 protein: CASSQAVDEQFF. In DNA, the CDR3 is TGCGCCAGCAGCCAAGCCGTGGATGAGCAGTTCTTC.

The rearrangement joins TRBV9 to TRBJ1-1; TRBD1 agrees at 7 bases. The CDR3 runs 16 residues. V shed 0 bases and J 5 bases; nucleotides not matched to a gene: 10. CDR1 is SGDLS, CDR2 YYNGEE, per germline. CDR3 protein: CASSVARTGERTEAFF. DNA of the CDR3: TGTGCCAGCAGCGTAGCCAGAACAGGGGAGAGAACTGAAGCTTTCTTT.

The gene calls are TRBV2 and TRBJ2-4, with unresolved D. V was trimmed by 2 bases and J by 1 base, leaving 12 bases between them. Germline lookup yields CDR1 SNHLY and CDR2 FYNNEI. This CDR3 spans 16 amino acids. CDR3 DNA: TGTGCCAGCAGTGAAAACACCCTAATCGCCAAAAACATTCAGTACTTC. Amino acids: CASSENTLIAKNIQYF.

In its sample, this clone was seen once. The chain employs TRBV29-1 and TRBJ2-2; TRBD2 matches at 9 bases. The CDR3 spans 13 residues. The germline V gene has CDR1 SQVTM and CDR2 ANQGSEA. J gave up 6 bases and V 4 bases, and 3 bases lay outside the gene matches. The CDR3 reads CSVGLAVSGELFF. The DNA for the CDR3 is TGCAGCGTTGGACTAGCGGTCTCCGGGGAGCTGTTTTTT.

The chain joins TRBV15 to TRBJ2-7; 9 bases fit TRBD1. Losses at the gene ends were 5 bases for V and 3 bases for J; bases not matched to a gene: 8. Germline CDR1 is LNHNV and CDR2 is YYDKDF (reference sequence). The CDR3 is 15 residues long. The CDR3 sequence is CATSPESDRGYEQYF. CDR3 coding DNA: TGTGCCACCAGCCCAGAGTCGGACAGGGGCTACGAGCAGTACTTC.

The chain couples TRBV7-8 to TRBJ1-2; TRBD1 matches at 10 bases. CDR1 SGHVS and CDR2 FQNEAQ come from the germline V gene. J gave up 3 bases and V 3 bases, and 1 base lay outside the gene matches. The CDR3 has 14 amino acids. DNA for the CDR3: TGTGCCAGCAGCTTGACAGGGGGCGACTATGGCTACACCTTC. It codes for CASSLTGGDYGYTF. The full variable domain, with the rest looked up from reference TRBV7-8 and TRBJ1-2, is GAGVSQSPRYKVAKRGQDVALRCDPISGHVSLFWYQQALGQGPEFLTYFQNEAQLDKSGLPSDRFFAERPEGSVSTLKIQRTQQEDSAVYLCASSLTGGDYGYTFGSGTRLTVV.

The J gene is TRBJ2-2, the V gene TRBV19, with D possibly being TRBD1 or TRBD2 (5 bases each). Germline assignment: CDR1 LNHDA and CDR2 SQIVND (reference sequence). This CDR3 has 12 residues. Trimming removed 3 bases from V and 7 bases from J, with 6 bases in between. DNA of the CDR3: TGTGCCAGTAGTATGGGGGTCGGGGAGCTGTTTTTT. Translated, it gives CASSMGVGELFF.